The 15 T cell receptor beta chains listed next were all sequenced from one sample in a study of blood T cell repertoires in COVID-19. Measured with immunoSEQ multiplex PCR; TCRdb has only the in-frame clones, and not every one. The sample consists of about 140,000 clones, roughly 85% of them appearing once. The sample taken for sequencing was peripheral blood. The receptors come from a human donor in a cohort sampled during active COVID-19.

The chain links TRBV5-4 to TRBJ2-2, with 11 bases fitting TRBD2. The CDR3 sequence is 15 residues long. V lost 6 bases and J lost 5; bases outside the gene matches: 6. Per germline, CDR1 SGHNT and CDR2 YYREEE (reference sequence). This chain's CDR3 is CASTKLAGETGELFF. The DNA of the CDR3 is TGTGCCAGCACCAAACTAGCGGGAGAGACCGGGGAGCTGTTTTTT.

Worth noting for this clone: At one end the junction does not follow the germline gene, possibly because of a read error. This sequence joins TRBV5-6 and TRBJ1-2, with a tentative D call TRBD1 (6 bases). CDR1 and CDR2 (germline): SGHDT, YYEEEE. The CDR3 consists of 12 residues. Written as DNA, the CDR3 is TGTGCCAGCAGCCAGGAAAGGACAGTCGCCATTTTC. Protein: CASSQERTVAIF.

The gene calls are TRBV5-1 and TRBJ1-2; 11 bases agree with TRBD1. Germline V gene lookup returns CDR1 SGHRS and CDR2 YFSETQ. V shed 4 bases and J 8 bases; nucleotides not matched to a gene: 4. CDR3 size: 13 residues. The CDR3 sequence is CASSPGTGGGYTF. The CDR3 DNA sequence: TGCGCCAGCAGCCCCGGGACAGGGGGGGGCTACACCTTC.

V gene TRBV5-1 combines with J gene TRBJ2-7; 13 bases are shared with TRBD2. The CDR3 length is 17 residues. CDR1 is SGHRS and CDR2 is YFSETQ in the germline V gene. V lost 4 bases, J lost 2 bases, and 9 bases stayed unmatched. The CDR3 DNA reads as TGCGCCAGCAGCACCGGACTAGCGGGAGAGTTAACCTACGAGCAGTACTTC. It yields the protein CASSTGLAGELTYEQYF.

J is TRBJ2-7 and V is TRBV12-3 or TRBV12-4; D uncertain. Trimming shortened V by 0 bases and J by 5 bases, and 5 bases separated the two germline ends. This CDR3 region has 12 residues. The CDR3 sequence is CASSLARDEQYF. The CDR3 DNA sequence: TGTGCCAGCAGTTTAGCTCGAGACGAGCAGTACTTC.

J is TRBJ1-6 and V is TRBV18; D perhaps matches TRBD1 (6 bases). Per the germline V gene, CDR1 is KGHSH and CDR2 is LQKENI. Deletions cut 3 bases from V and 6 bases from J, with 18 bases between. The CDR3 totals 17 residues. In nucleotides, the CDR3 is TGTGCCAGCTCACCTCGTGGGGGCCCCCAGAGTAATTCACCCCTCCACTTT. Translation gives CASSPRGGPQSNSPLHF.

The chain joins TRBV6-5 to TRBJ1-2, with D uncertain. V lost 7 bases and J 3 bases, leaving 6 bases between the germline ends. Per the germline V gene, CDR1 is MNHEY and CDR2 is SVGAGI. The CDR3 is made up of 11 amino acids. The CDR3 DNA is TGTGCCAGCACGGACTACTATGGCTACACCTTC. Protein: CASTDYYGYTF.

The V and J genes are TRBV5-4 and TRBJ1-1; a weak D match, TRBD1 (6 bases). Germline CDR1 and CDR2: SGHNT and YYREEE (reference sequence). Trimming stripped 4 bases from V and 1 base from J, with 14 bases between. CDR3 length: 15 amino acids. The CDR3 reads CASSIGQLGNTEAFF. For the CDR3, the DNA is TGTGCCAGCAGCATCGGACAGCTCGGGAACACTGAAGCTTTCTTT.

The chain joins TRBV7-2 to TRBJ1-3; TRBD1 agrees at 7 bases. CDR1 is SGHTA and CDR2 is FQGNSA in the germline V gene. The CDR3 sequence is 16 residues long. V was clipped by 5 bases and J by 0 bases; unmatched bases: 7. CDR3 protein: CASSTNAGGSGNTIYF. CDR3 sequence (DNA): TGTGCCAGCAGCACTAATGCAGGGGGCTCTGGAAACACCATATATTTT. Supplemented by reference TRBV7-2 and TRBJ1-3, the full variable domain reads GAGVSQSPSNKVTEKGKDVELRCDPISGHTALYWYRQSLGQGLEFLIYFQGNSAPDKSGLPSDRFSAERTGGSVSTLTIQRTQQEDSAVYLCASSTNAGGSGNTIYFGEGSWLTVV.

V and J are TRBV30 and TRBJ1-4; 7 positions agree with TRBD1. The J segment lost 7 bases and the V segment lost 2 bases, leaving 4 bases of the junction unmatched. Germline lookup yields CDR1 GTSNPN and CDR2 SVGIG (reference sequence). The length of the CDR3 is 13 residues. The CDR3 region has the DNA TGTGCCTGGAGTACACAGGGGACTGAAAAACTGTTTTTT. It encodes CAWSTQGTEKLFF.

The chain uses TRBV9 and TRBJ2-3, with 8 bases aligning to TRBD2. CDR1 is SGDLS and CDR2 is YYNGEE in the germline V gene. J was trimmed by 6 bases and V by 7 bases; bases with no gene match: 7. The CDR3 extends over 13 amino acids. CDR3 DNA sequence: TGTGCCAGCGGTGGGACTAGTATGGATACGCAGTATTTT. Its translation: CASGGTSMDTQYF.

This CDR3 reads CALGQGDYGYTF. The CDR3 bases are TGTGCTCTGGGGCAGGGTGACTATGGCTACACCTTC. The chain couples TRBV28 to TRBJ1-2; D perhaps matches TRBD1 (5 bases). This CDR3 contains 12 residues. Per the germline V gene, CDR1 is MDHEN and CDR2 is SYDVKM.

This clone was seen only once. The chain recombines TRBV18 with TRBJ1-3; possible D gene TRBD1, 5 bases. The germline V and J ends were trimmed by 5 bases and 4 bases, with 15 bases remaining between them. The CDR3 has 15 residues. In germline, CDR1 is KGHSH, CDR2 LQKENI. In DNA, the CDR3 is TGTGCCAGCTCAACCTCGCAGGGTAGAGGAAACACCATATATTTT. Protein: CASSTSQGRGNTIYF.

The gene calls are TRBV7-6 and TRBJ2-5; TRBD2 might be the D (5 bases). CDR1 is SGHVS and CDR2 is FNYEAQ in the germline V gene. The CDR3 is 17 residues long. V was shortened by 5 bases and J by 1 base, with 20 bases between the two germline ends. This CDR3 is CASSPHYRLIPQETQYF. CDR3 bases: TGTGCCAGCAGCCCACATTATCGACTAATACCCCAAGAGACCCAGTACTTC. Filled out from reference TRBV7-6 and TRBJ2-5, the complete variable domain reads GAGVSQSPRYKVTKRGQDVALRCDPISGHVSLYWYRQALGQGPEFLTYFNYEAQQDKSGLPNDRFSAERPEGSISTLTIQRTEQRDSAMYRCASSPHYRLIPQETQYFGPGTRLLVL.

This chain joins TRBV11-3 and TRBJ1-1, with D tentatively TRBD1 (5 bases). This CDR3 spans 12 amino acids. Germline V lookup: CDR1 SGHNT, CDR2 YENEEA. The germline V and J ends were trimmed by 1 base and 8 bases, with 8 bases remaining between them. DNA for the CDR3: TGTGCCAGCAGCTTAGTGAACAGGGAAGCTTTCTTT. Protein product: CASSLVNREAFF.